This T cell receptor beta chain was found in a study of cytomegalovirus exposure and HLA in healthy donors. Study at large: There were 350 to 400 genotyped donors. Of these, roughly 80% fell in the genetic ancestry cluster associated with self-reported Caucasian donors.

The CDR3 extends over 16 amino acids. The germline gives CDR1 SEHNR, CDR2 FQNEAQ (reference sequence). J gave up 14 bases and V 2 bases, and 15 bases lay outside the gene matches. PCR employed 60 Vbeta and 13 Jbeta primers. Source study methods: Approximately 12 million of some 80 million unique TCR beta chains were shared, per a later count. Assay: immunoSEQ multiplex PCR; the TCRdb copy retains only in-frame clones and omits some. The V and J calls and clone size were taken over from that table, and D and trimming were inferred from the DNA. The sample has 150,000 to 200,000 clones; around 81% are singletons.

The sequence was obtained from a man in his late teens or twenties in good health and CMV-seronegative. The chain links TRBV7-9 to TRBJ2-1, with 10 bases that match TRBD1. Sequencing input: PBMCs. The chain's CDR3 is CASSLFLRDRGLEEFF. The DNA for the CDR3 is TGTGCCAGCAGCTTATTCCTCCGGGACAGGGGACTAGAGGAGTTCTTC.